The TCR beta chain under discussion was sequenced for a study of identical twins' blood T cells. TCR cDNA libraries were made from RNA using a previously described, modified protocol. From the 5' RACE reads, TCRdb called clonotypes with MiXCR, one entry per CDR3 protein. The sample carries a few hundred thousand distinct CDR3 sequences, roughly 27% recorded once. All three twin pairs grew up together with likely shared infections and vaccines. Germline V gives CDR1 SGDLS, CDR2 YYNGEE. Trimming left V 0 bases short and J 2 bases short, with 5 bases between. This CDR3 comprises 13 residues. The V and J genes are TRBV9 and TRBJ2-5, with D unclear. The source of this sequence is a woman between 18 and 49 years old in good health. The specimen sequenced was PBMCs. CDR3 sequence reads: CASSVGYQETQYF. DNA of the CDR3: TGTGCCAGCAGCGTAGGGTATCAAGAGACCCAGTACTTC. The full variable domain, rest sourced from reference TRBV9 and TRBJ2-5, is DSGVTQTPKHLITATGQRVTLRCSPRSGDLSVYWYQQSLDQGLQFLIQYYNGEERAKGNILERFSAQQFPDLHSELNLSSLELGDSALYFCASSVGYQETQYFGPGTRLLVL.